Each of the 26 T cell receptor beta chains below was sequenced from the same sample in a study of tumor and adjacent non-tumor tissue in lung cancer. The template was RNA from unsorted bulk tissue. The library came from three nested PCR rounds adapted from ARM-PCR protocols. MiXCR, applied by TCRdb to the multiplex PCR reads, yields one record per CDR3 protein. The table lists 65,000 to 80,000 distinct CDR3 sequences, around 78% of them singletons. The sequencing input was lung tumor tissue. The receptors derive from a man aged 60 to 75 with non-small cell lung cancer.

This chain links TRBV6-5 with TRBJ2-5; no firm D call. The CDR3 length is 13 residues. The V gene's germline CDR1 is MNHEY and CDR2 SVGAGI. The V end was cut by 7 bases, the J end by 3 bases, with 12 bases between. CDR3 in DNA: TGTGCCAGCATGATAGGAGAGAAAGAGACCCAGTACTTC. Its protein is CASMIGEKETQYF.

On this clonotype: One end of the junction varies from germline; a read error may be responsible. The chain links TRBV20-1 to TRBJ2-3; 8 bases are shared with TRBD2. This CDR3 spans 16 amino acids. Germline V gene sequence: CDR1 DFQATT, CDR2 SNEGSKA (reference sequence). The CDR3 reads CSVRKASGSGADRQYF. In DNA, the CDR3 is TGCAGTGTTAGAAAAGCTAGCGGGTCGGGAGCAGATAGGCAGTATTTT.

This clonotype appeared a few times. A read error may explain this, as a much larger clone is one base away. The chain recombines TRBV20-1 with TRBJ2-4; D is perhaps TRBD1 (6 bases). V gave up 0 bases and J gave up 3 bases, with 21 bases separating them. This CDR3 contains 18 residues. From germline, CDR1 is DFQATT and CDR2 SNEGSKA (reference sequence). CDR3 DNA: TGCAGTGCTAGAGATGCGGGCCCGGACAGTCTAGTCAAAAACATTCAGTACTTC. Translated: CSARDAGPDSLVKNIQYF.

About this clonotype itself: The junction shows a germline mismatch at one end, possibly a read error. This chain connects TRBV6-2 or TRBV6-3 to TRBJ1-2; no clear D gene. Germline V gives CDR1 MNHEY, CDR2 SVGEGT. The CDR3 totals 15 residues. The CDR3 sequence is CASSYTWTANYGHTF. CDR3 nucleotides: TGTGCCAGCAGTTACACCTGGACGGCTAACTATGGCCACACCTTC.

There are a few counts of this clonotype. The gene calls are TRBV6-5 and TRBJ1-1; unclear D gene. Looked up from germline, CDR1 is MNHEY and CDR2 is SVGAGI. The CDR3 spans 12 residues. With 10 bases removed from V and 7 bases from J, the gap between germline ends came to 16 bases. Here the CDR3 DNA reads TGTGCCATCGGAAGGGTGAAAAATGAAGCTTTCTTT. It encodes CAIGRVKNEAFF.

This clonotype showed up just once. The junction and the germline gene differ at one end; a read error may be behind it. The chain links TRBV12-3 or TRBV12-4 to TRBJ2-1; D is possibly TRBD2 (6 bases). The CDR3 is 15 residues long. The CDR3 DNA is TGTGCCAGCAGTTTCCCCCGGCGGGGCCACAATGAGCAGTTGTTC. The encoded protein is CASSFPRRGHNEQLF.

This clonotype is a singleton in its sample. The chain's CDR3 is CGVEGLGRELFF. CDR3 nucleotides: TGCGGAGTTGAAGGGTTGGGGCGGGAGCTGTTTTTT. The rearrangement joins TRBV29-1 to TRBJ2-2; possibly TRBD1 for D (5 bases). Germline CDR1 SQVTM, CDR2 ANQGSEA. The CDR3 is made up of 12 amino acids.

Details on this clonotype: An end of the junction differs from the germline gene, which may be a read error. This rearrangement joins TRBV5-6 to TRBJ2-7, with D possibly matching TRBD1 (7 bases). CDR1 and CDR2 from the germline V gene are SGHDT and YYEEEE. CDR3 size: 15 residues. CDR3 sequence (DNA): TGTGCCAGTAGCTTGGGGGGACAGAGTTACTACGAGCAGTACTTC. Protein sequence: CASSLGGQSYYEQYF.

The sample holds a few counts of this clonotype. A much larger clone lies a single base off, so this may be a read error. The DNA for the CDR3 is TGTGCCAGCAGTTACTCCGGACTACTCAACGATGAGCAGTTCTTC. As protein: CASSYSGLLNDEQFF. The chain has TRBV6-2 or TRBV6-3 and TRBJ2-1; the D gene is possibly TRBD2 (6 bases). Germline CDR1 is MNHEY and CDR2 is SVGEGT. The CDR3 runs 15 residues. V was shortened by 0 bases and J by 8 bases, with 14 bases between the two germline ends.

This clonotype was counted a few times. The chain is built from TRBV5-1 and TRBJ2-3, with TRBD1 as a possible D gene (7 bases). V lost 3 bases and J 4 bases, leaving 12 bases between the germline ends. In germline, CDR1 is SGHRS, CDR2 YFSETQ. The CDR3 sequence is 14 residues long. This CDR3 reads CASSSTGEADTQYF. As DNA, the CDR3 is TGCGCCAGCAGCTCCACAGGGGAGGCAGATACGCAGTATTTT.

With regard to this clonotype: One end of the junction fails to match germline, which may point to a read error. This rearrangement joins TRBV5-1 to TRBJ1-1; D not certain. Germline CDR1 is SGHRS and CDR2 is YFSETQ. CDR3 length: 16 residues. The DNA for the CDR3 is TGTGCCAGCAGCTTGGCTATGGACTCTAGTAACACTGAAGCTTTCTTT. Translated: CASSLAMDSSNTEAFF.

V usage is TRBV6-1 and J usage is TRBJ2-6; D possibly matches TRBD1 or TRBD2 (5 bases each). Germline CDR1 reads MNHNS; CDR2 reads SASEGT. The CDR3 totals 15 residues. Trimming removed 8 bases from V and 16 bases from J, with 27 bases in between. This chain's CDR3 is CASLRFGAGANLLTF. CDR3 sequence (DNA): TGTGCCAGCTTGCGTTTTGGGGCCGGGGCCAACTTACTGACTTTC.

In regard to this clonotype: A clone one base away is much larger, so this may be a read error. This rearrangement joins TRBV6-1 to TRBJ2-7; maybe TRBD1 (5 bases). Per germline, CDR1 MNHNS and CDR2 SASEGT. The CDR3 is made up of 12 amino acids. CDR3 residues: CDSSERGTVVDF. In DNA, the CDR3 is TGTGACAGCAGTGAAAGGGGCACGGTGGTAGACTTC.

The CDR3 reads CASSPPWNTEAFF. CDR3 coding DNA: TGTGCCAGCAGCCCACCTTGGAACACTGAAGCTTTCTTT. The chain employs TRBV7-9 and TRBJ1-1; no definite D call. The CDR3 is made up of 13 amino acids. The germline V gene has CDR1 SEHNR and CDR2 FQNEAQ (reference sequence). V was pared by 5 bases and J by 1 base, with 8 bases between.

As regards this clonotype: The CDR3 carries no conserved terminal phenylalanine or tryptophan, so it likely arises from a read error. The V gene is TRBV20-1, the J gene TRBJ2-5; possible D gene TRBD2, 5 bases. The CDR3 consists of 11 residues. Between the trimmed V and J ends, which lost 6 bases and 3 bases, there was a span of 8 bases. Germline values: CDR1 DFQATT, CDR2 SNEGSKA (reference sequence). Here the CDR3 reads CSAGVEETQYL. The CDR3 bases are TGCAGTGCGGGAGTGGAAGAGACCCAGTACCTC.

This clonotype was recorded only once. CDR3: CASWKRVDGELFF. CDR3 bases: TGTGCCAGCTGGAAGAGGGTCGATGGGGAGCTGTTTTTT. The chain employs TRBV6-5 and TRBJ2-2; tentative D call: TRBD2 (5 bases). V was cut by 8 bases and J by 8 bases, with 15 bases left in between. Germline values: CDR1 MNHEY, CDR2 SVGAGI. This CDR3 is 13 amino acids long.

On this clonotype itself: The junction departs from the called germline gene at one end, perhaps through a read error. The chain is built from TRBV6-1 and TRBJ2-5, with no clear D. The CDR3 totals 13 residues. CDR1 and CDR2 from the germline V gene are MNHNS and SASEGT. CDR3 sequence reads: CDSSWECMETQYF. CDR3 DNA sequence: TGTGACAGCTCCTGGGAATGCATGGAGACCCAGTACTTC.

As concerns this clonotype: The conserved closing phenylalanine or tryptophan is absent in this CDR3, likely reflecting a read error. No DNA is shown, since the ends of the CDR3 on it are uncertain; the CDR3 is the one TCRdb lists. The V gene is TRBV5-5, the J gene TRBJ2-7. The CDR3 totals 12 residues, both ends included. CDR1 is SGHKS, CDR2 YYEKEE, per germline (reference sequence). The CDR3 spells CANTLGRDEHYI.

The V call is TRBV6-1, the J call TRBJ2-7, with TRBD1 matching over 8 bases. Germline CDR1 MNHNS, CDR2 SASEGT. V lost 7 bases and J lost 5; bases outside the gene matches: 7. The CDR3 has 13 residues. CDR3 amino acids: CASIGQGTHEQYF. The CDR3 nucleotides read TGTGCCAGCATAGGACAGGGAACCCACGAGCAGTACTTC.

The rearrangement links TRBV12-5 to TRBJ2-3; D is unresolved. The last part of the DNA fits TRBJ1-5 better; the J call may be wrong. The CDR3 is 19 residues long. CDR1 LGHNT and CDR2 FRNRAP come from the germline V gene. The DNA of the CDR3 is TGTGCTAGTGGTTTGGAACAATCCGTGTTCTACTCTAGCACAGATACGCAGCATTTT. Amino acids: CASGLEQSVFYSSTDTQHF.

With regard to this clonotype: Without the conserved terminal phenylalanine or tryptophan, this CDR3 likely stems from a read error. No DNA is shown, since the ends of the CDR3 on it are uncertain; the CDR3 is the one TCRdb lists. V usage is TRBV20-1 and J usage is TRBJ1-1; the listed D gene, TRBD1, was not tested against the DNA. The CDR3 is made up of 12 amino acids, end residues included. Germline loops: CDR1 DFQATT, CDR2 SNEGSKA (reference sequence). This chain's CDR3 is CSTRVRAAEASS.

Regarding this clonotype: It may be a read error: a sequence one base away is much more abundant. The V gene is TRBV14, the J gene TRBJ2-3; 7 positions agree with TRBD2. Germline CDR1 SGHDN, CDR2 FVKESK. The CDR3 contains 15 residues. The CDR3 here is CANSPRLASTDTQYF. For the CDR3, the DNA is TGTGCCAACAGCCCCCGACTAGCTAGCACAGATACGCAGTATTTT. Filled out from reference TRBV14 and TRBJ2-3, the complete variable domain reads EAGVTQFPSHSVIEKGQTVTLRCDPISGHDNLYWYRRVMGKEIKFLLHFVKESKQDESGMPNNRFLAERTGGTYSTLKVQPAELEDSGVYFCANSPRLASTDTQYFGPGTRLTVL.

This sequence joins TRBV29-1 and TRBJ1-1, with a possible D match to TRBD1 (5 bases). Per the germline V gene, CDR1 is SQVTM and CDR2 is ANQGSEA. There are 13 residues in the CDR3. The CDR3 loop reads CRSSAAGDTEAFF. The CDR3 nucleotides read TGCAGGTCCTCGGCAGCGGGGGACACTGAAGCTTTCTTT.

This clonotype showed up just once. A clone one base away is much larger, so this may be a read error. The V gene is TRBV30, the J gene TRBJ1-1, with D possibly TRBD1 on 5 matching bases. This CDR3 comprises 13 residues. CDR1 and CDR2 (germline): GTSNPN, SVGIG (reference sequence). The CDR3 spells CAAQRNRNTETFF. CDR3 DNA sequence: TGTGCCGCACAGCGAAACAGGAACACTGAAACTTTCTTT.

For this clonotype: A read error may produce the germline difference seen at one junction end. The V gene is TRBV11-1, the J gene TRBJ2-5; no definite D call. The CDR3 is 12 amino acids. Germline lookup yields CDR1 SGHAT and CDR2 FQDESV (reference sequence). This CDR3 reads CASSLMEETHYF. The CDR3 bases are TGTGCCAGCAGCTTAATGGAAGAGACCCACTACTTC.

About this clonotype itself: It may be a read error: a sequence one base away is much more abundant. The chain carries TRBV28 and TRBJ2-5; D remains unclear. CDR3 size: 15 residues. V shed 1 base and J shed 5 bases, with 14 bases lying between them. From germline, CDR1 is MDHEN and CDR2 SYDVKM. The CDR3 sequence: CASSLLGSSSETQYF. Here the CDR3 DNA reads TGTGCCAGCAGTTTATTGGGTAGTTCTTCGGAGACCCAGTACTTC.